This TCR beta chain emerged from a study of T-cell reconstitution after alpha-beta-depleted transplantation in children. This clonotype was detected only a few times. Its target is unknown. Preparation of the TCRbeta library was carried out with unique molecular identifiers. TCRdb redid the calling of the PCR reads with MiXCR, one entry per CDR3 protein. The table has 550,000 to 800,000 distinct CDR3 sequences, approximately 14% seen once. There are 12 residues in the CDR3. Germline CDR1 reads KGHDR; CDR2 reads SFDVKD. V was clipped by 4 bases and J by 8 bases, with 7 bases between them. Findings and limits, study-wide: Newly made T cells mostly supplied T-cell counts and diversity one year after transplant.

The rearrangement links TRBV24-1 to TRBJ1-4; no reliable D call. The sequence was collected from a girl aged 2 to 10 with congenital amegakaryocytic thrombocytopenia, due to receive a stem cell transplant. Sequencing used PBMCs, obtained before TCRalphabeta/CD19-depleted stem cell transplant. CDR3 protein: CATSEQGEKLFF. CDR3 nucleotides: TGTGCCACCAGTGAGCAAGGCGAAAAACTGTTTTTT.